This TCR beta chain was identified during a study of blood T cell repertoires in COVID-19 (dated by TCRdb to 2018 to 2020). For context, the study as a whole: Samples covering the acute and convalescent phases of COVID-19 were provided by collaborators in the United States, Italy and Spain. The prospective study material was composed of cDNA or gDNA derived from T cells, B-cell-depleted T cells, or PBMCs. Subjects who had been exposed to COVID-19, were actively infected with it, or had recovered from it provided the deeply sampled blood TCRbeta repertoires that made up the dataset. The repertoires were released in a freely available public database intended as a resource for research on the immune response to SARS-CoV-2. The samples were drawn from two sources: the first 160 participants of the ongoing ImmuneRACE study, and over 950 subjects contributed by 6 global collaborators. Nearly every sample came with metadata listing a de-identified subject ID, COVID-19 status, age in years and sex. Where available, HLA class I and class II types were obtained from metadata supplied by the sample provider rather than from assay-based typing.

Broader findings and caveats from the paper: Clinical and demographic metadata were provided uncurated, with the amount varying by source and participant.

The immunoSEQ Assay, a bias-controlled multiplex PCR, was used to amplify TCRbeta CDR3 regions from genomic DNA. In the original analysis: The number of nucleated cells in each sample was estimated from the amplification of reference gene primers within the assay. To quantify the absolute abundance of each unique TCRbeta CDR3 rearrangement, sequence reads were collapsed and filtered. For each sample, productive Simpson clonality was calculated as the square root of Simpson's diversity index across productive rearrangements. Entries here come from immuneACCESS through TCRdb and include only in-frame sequences with V and J called. Some clones fail to appear in such tables; in the studies checked, an unresolved V gene covers under half of the shortfall, and the cause of the remainder is unknown. D and trimming come from the DNA, and the V and J calls and clone size come from that table. The sample yields roughly 140,000 clones; about 85% were counted once. The ten largest account for around 2.5% of the sample.

Each collaborating institution followed its own protocols to collect whole blood in K2EDTA tubes. For TCRbeta analysis, collaborator samples were shipped as frozen whole blood, as isolated PBMCs, or as DNA extracted from either sample type. Worth noting for this clone: Its antigen is still unknown. No qualities accompany the bases; no much larger clone lies one base away.

Here V drops 6 bases and J drops 2 bases, and the junction holds 7 bases not matched to any gene. CDR1 is given as MNHEY and CDR2 as SVGAGI, both from the germline V gene. The CDR3 measures 15 amino acids from cysteine to phenylalanine. Only CDR3 DNA remains: 45 bases, in frame from the first base. The sequenced sample was peripheral blood. This receptor chain uses TRBV6-5 and TRBJ2-5; 9 bases in between match TRBD1. The clonotype originates from an older woman with acute or convalescent COVID-19. In nucleotides, the sequence is TGTGCCAGCAGCGGCCTTGGGACAGGGCAAGAGACCCAGTACTTC. Its coded protein is CASSGLGTGQETQYF.